This T cell receptor (beta chain) is drawn from a study of control samples from healthy donors and cancer patients (TCRdb year 2020). The library was obtained by the immunoSEQ multiplex PCR assay. Imported from immuneACCESS, the table was reduced by TCRdb to in-frame sequences with V and J called. These copies leave out some clones; in studies compared against another copy, an unresolved V gene accounts for under half, and the cause of the remainder is not known. The sample records around 170,000 clones, roughly 88% of which are singletons. Jointly, the top ten make up roughly 5% of the sample. This clone appeared a single time. Its binding antigen is unknown. No base quality values were provided; no much bigger clone lies one nucleotide off. The germline V gene gives CDR1 as MNHEY and CDR2 as SVGAGI. Taken from cysteine to phenylalanine, the CDR3 has 13 residues. Kept here is only the CDR3 DNA, which spans 39 bases and is read in frame from base 1. The junction carries 13 bases between V and J, which are trimmed by 6 bases and 5 bases respectively.

The rearranged chain carries TRBV6-5 and TRBJ2-5, and possibly TRBD2, on 6 matching bases. The receptor's source is a woman under 40 in good health. The specimen sequenced was blood. For the CDR3, the sequence is CASSPDGGETQYF. The nucleotides read TGTGCCAGCAGCCCCGACGGAGGGGAGACCCAGTACTTC.